This record covers a single T cell receptor (beta chain). Its antigen remains undetermined. Nothing much larger sits one base from this clone, and base qualities are not available. The CDR3 starts with the cysteine, ends with the phenylalanine, and has 13 residues. Left in the record is the CDR3 DNA by itself, 39 bases read in frame from the first base. After removal of 7 bases from V and 0 bases from J, the junction retains 6 bases not matched to a gene. The germline V gene supplies CDR1 SQVTM and CDR2 ANQGSEA. This sample is part of a study of shared clonotypes between healthy human individuals (dated by TCRdb to the early 2020s). Regarding the research as a whole: Three men and a couple of women, aged 18 to 49 years, made up the cohort. For each donor, three plates each were used for CD4 naive and CD4 memory, two plates were used for CD8 naive, and one plate was used for CD8 memory. To estimate repertoire size and how much clonotype sharing occurs between individuals, the study deeply sequenced the blood TCR repertoires of several healthy adults. Between about 0.85 and 8.9 billion PBMCs per donor were obtained by leukapheresis. To increase sequencing depth and limit assay-specific biases, different laboratories used diverse techniques to prepare libraries and sequence TCR repertoires.

TCR CDR3 regions were amplified from genomic DNA by multiplex PCR using the deep immunoSEQ assay. Extracted genomic DNA from each cell subset was spread evenly across all wells of several immunoSEQ 96-well plates, with each plate serving as a replicate. For sorted subsets, around 200 ng genomic DNA, equal to 30,000 to 35,000 T cell genomes, was loaded into each replicate PCR. The purified libraries were quantified using a Qubit 3.0 fluorometer, sized with a Bioanalyzer 2100, and then quantified again using the KAPA Library Quantification kit. Every immunoSEQ 96-well plate was sequenced on a dedicated single-read 150-cycle Illumina NextSeq 550 flow cell. The original pipeline was this. The immunoSEQ output contained only junctional sequences without quality scores, so filtering could not match that applied to full-length reads. Sequences were annotated with PyIR, a Python wrapper for IgBLAST v1.9, and V/J genes and CDR3 were assigned using IMGT germline references. Reads were removed for weak V/J assignments (E-value above 1e-6), missing CDR3, stop codons, out-of-frame junctions, or ambiguous translated residues. V3J clonotypes were defined by identical inferred V gene, J gene, and CDR3 amino acid sequence. The percentage overlap between two repertoires was calculated by dividing the number of shared unique clonotypes by the size of the smaller repertoire. Richness of each repertoire was evaluated using RTK rarefaction, the Chao1 estimator, and Recon v2.1 estimates of unobserved clonotypes. Generation probabilities for all TCRbeta clonotypes obtained by the gDNA method from a handful of donors were computed using OLGA. TCRdb carries this immuneACCESS record with in-frame sequences only. Its versions omit some clonotypes, under half of them owing to an unresolved V gene in the studies checked, with the rest unexplained. Clone size and the V and J calls come from that table; the DNA yielded D and trimming. The sample table lists 2.3 million or so clones, approximately 93% of them with a count of one. 0.39% of the sample rests with the top ten.

Donors were healthy HIV-negative adults with no recently reported acute infections or vaccinations. All donors were Caucasian adults living in Nashville, Tennessee, USA. CD4+ T cells were enriched through magnetic negative selection, after which naive cells were positively selected on CD45RA and the remaining negative fraction served as the memory subset. Blood was collected by leukapheresis, and PBMCs were isolated by Ficoll-Histopaque density gradient centrifugation and then cryopreserved in liquid nitrogen vapor phase. Purity and quantity of every magnetically sorted T cell population were checked by analytical flow cytometry. Genomic DNA was isolated from each sorted fraction and quantified by UV absorbance on a Nanodrop 2000c. Here is what the overall study found, with its caveats: Incomplete sequencing was indicated by rarefaction of sorted-subset datasets, despite the large sequencing depth. Compared with non-shared clonotypes, the clonotypes found in all four sorted-subset donors had higher generation probabilities. Sampling was restricted to blood, and TCR repertoires in tissue are likely to differ from TCR repertoires in blood. Because the study included a small number of donors, the genetic and exposure-history diversity represented was limited. When a handful of donors were compared, the shared fraction of clonotypes was roughly 4.8% for naive CD4, about 4% for naive CD8, 2% to 2.5% for memory CD4, and roughly 0.4% for memory CD8. Naive subsets generally had larger estimated clonotype richness than memory subsets did. Pairwise subsampling led to the expectation that sequencing depth would affect the degree of clonotype sharing among donors.

The sequencing input was naive CD4+ T cells from PBMCs. The label giving this sample's cell subset or site can be read as: CD45RA+ positively selected. This receptor was identified in a man between 18 and 35 years old in good health. Some clones in this sample may be carry-over from other donors' samples. The V and J genes are TRBV29-1 and TRBJ2-7; 7 of the junction bases match TRBD2. The sequenced DNA is TGCAGCGCCGGACTAGGCCGCTCCTACGAGCAGTACTTC. This encodes CSAGLGRSYEQYF.